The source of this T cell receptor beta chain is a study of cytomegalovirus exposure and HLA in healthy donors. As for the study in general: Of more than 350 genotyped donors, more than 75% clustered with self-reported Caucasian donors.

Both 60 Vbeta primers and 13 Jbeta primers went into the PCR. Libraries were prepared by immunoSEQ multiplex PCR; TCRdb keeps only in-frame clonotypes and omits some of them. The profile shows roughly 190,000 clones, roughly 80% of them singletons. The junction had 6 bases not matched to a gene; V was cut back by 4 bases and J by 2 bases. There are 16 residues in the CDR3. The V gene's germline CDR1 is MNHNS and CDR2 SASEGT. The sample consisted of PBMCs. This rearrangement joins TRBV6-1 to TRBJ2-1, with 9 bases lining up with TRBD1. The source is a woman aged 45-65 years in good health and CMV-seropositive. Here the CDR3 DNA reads TGTGCCAGCAGTGCACCGGGACAGGGACCCTACAATGAGCAGTTCTTC. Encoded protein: CASSAPGQGPYNEQFF.